This T cell receptor (beta chain) comes out of a study of identical twins. Overall study findings and caveats: Invariant T cells like MAIT and iNKT could partly confound the zero-insertion analyses. Cord blood beta clonotypes that were abundant carried fewer insertions, and memory repertoires showed no such trend. Surplus twin overlap in beta out-of-frame sequences was less pronounced.

In this sample, this clonotype turned up a few times. Antigen specificity is unknown. MiXCR, run by TCRdb on the 5' RACE reads, gives a single entry per CDR3 protein. The sample yields 540,000 or so distinct CDR3 sequences, more than 20% seen once. In germline, CDR1 is SEHNR, CDR2 FQNEAQ (reference sequence). CDR3 length equals 13 residues. Trimming cost V 9 bases and J 0 bases, with 9 bases left between them. This sample was also put to use in a study of yellow fever vaccine responses in identical twins.

The TCR sequence derives from a woman aged 18-30 years in good health. The sample consisted of CD4+ T cells sorted from blood. V is TRBV7-9 and J is TRBJ2-4; D might be TRBD2 (5 bases). The CDR3 protein is CASSEIAKNIQYF. CDR3 coding DNA: TGTGCCAGTAGCGAGATAGCCAAAAACATTCAGTACTTC.